This passage covers 21 T cell receptor beta chains from one sample sequenced in a study of T cell changes during pregnancy in multiple sclerosis. TCRdb's table, derived via immunoSEQ multiplex PCR, lists solely in-frame clones and lacks some. Here the sample spans roughly 64,000 clones, about 96% being singletons. The sequenced sample was CD8+ T cells from peripheral blood mononuclear cells, obtained after pregnancy. Receptors were obtained from a female donor with multiple sclerosis, enrolled in a pregnancy study.

This clone has just one count. V usage is TRBV19 and J usage is TRBJ2-1, with 8 positions matching TRBD2. V was clipped by 8 bases and J by 8 bases; unmatched bases: 8. CDR3 length equals 13 residues. Germline V gives CDR1 LNHDA, CDR2 SQIVND (reference sequence). CDR3 in DNA: TGTGCCAGTCAGGCGGGAGGCCACGATGAGCAGTTCTTC. Translated: CASQAGGHDEQFF.

CDR3 protein: CASSQGLAQETQYF. CDR3 nucleotides: TGCGCCAGCAGCCAGGGACTAGCGCAGGAGACCCAGTACTTC. This chain connects TRBV4-3 to TRBJ2-5, with 10 nucleotides matching TRBD2. J gave up 5 bases and V 3 bases, and 3 bases lay outside the gene matches. The germline gives CDR1 LGHNA, CDR2 YSLEER. The CDR3 runs to 14 residues.

The CDR3 loop is CASSELSGLNTEAFF. Here the CDR3 DNA reads TGTGCCAGCAGTGAACTCTCCGGTCTGAACACTGAAGCTTTCTTT. The V and J genes are TRBV6-1 and TRBJ1-1; no definite D call. CDR1 is MNHNS, CDR2 SASEGT, per germline. This CDR3 spans 15 amino acids. V was cut by 2 bases and J by 0 bases, with 10 bases left in between.

This sequence joins TRBV2 and TRBJ2-5, with a tentative D call TRBD2 (6 bases). V was pared by 2 bases and J by 4 bases, with 8 bases between. The CDR3 has 13 amino acids. Per the germline V gene, CDR1 is SNHLY and CDR2 is FYNNEI. The CDR3 reads CASSELGGETQYF. CDR3 sequence (DNA): TGTGCCAGCAGTGAACTGGGGGGAGAGACCCAGTACTTC.

The rearrangement links TRBV7-9 to TRBJ2-1, with D possibly matching TRBD1 (6 bases). CDR1 and CDR2 from the germline V gene are SEHNR and FQNEAQ (reference sequence). This CDR3 is built from 15 residues. Trimming took off 1 base at V and 3 bases at J, with 10 bases between the two ends. The CDR3 DNA reads as TGTGCCAGCAGCTTAGTCAGGGGCTACTACAATGAGCAGTTCTTC. This translates into CASSLVRGYYNEQFF.

This chain uses TRBV7-2 with TRBJ2-7; unclear D gene. Trimming stripped 5 bases from V and 1 base from J, with 3 bases between. Germline-derived CDR1 and CDR2 are SGHTA and FQGNSA. The length of the CDR3 is 11 residues. In DNA form, the CDR3 reads TGTGCCAGCAGCCGTTCCTACGAGCAGTACTTC. Its protein is CASSRSYEQYF.

This sequence joins TRBV2 and TRBJ2-5; D call uncertain. CDR3 size: 15 residues. Trimming took off 3 bases at V and 1 base at J, with 12 bases between the two ends. CDR1 is SNHLY and CDR2 is FYNNEI in the germline V gene. The CDR3 is CASSEGPTFQETQYF. CDR3 coding DNA: TGTGCCAGCAGTGAGGGCCCCACCTTCCAAGAGACCCAGTACTTC.

This chain links TRBV6-5 with TRBJ2-3; unclear D gene. From germline, CDR1 is MNHEY and CDR2 SVGAGI. This CDR3 is built from 15 residues. Trimming removed 2 bases at V and 0 bases at J, with 9 bases between. The CDR3 region is CASSYTVMSTDTQYF. The CDR3 DNA sequence: TGTGCCAGCAGTTACACAGTTATGAGCACAGATACGCAGTATTTT.

J is TRBJ1-2 and V is TRBV28; D not resolved. Germline V CDR1 and CDR2: MDHEN, SYDVKM. The CDR3 runs to 12 residues. The V and J ends lost 8 bases and 10 bases respectively, with 17 bases between them. The CDR3 here is CASSRRNRAYTF. The CDR3 nucleotides are TGTGCCAGCTCGCGGAGGAACCGGGCCTACACCTTC.

The V gene is TRBV29-1, the J gene TRBJ2-1; 9 positions agree with TRBD2. This CDR3 is 16 amino acids long. Trimming cost V 6 bases and J 0 bases; bases outside gene matches: 9. From germline, CDR1 is SQVTM and CDR2 ANQGSEA. As DNA, the CDR3 is TGCAGCGTGGAGGGACTAGCACTCAGCTCCTACAATGAGCAGTTCTTC. Amino acid sequence: CSVEGLALSSYNEQFF.

The V gene is TRBV7-9, the J gene TRBJ2-7, with TRBD2 matching over 8 bases. The CDR3 is made up of 15 amino acids. V shed 3 bases and J 3 bases; nucleotides not matched to a gene: 7. Germline CDR1 is SEHNR and CDR2 is FQNEAQ (reference sequence). The CDR3 region has the DNA TGTGCCAGCAGCTTGTCATCGACTAGCGACTACGAGCAGTACTTC. It translates to CASSLSSTSDYEQYF.

The CDR3 loop is CAISYDLVGYEQYF. CDR3 coding DNA: TGTGCCATCAGTTATGACTTAGTCGGCTACGAGCAGTACTTC. The chain couples TRBV10-3 to TRBJ2-7; D unclear. Germline V gene data show CDR1 as ENHRY and CDR2 as SYGVKD. This CDR3 is built from 14 residues. V lost 5 bases, J lost 3 bases, and 14 bases lay in between.

The V call is TRBV7-9, the J call TRBJ2-1; 9 nucleotides match TRBD2. V dropped 4 bases and J dropped 10; count of bases not matched to a gene: 2. This CDR3 contains 12 residues. Germline loops: CDR1 SEHNR, CDR2 FQNEAQ (reference sequence). The CDR3 nucleotides read TGTGCCAGCAGCTCCCTAGCGGGAGAGCAGTTCTTC. The encoded protein is CASSSLAGEQFF.

The chain uses TRBV2 and TRBJ2-3; tentative D call: TRBD2 (5 bases). Trimming removed 6 bases from V and 4 bases from J, with 11 bases in between. The CDR3 sequence is 13 residues long. Germline V CDR1 and CDR2: SNHLY, FYNNEI. The CDR3 DNA reads as TGTGCCAGCAGGGCTAAGAGGGCAGATACGCAGTATTTT. Its protein is CASRAKRADTQYF.

The chain employs TRBV29-1 and TRBJ2-7, with TRBD2 as a possible D gene (5 bases). There are 16 residues in the CDR3. V was shortened by 2 bases and J by 0 bases, with 17 bases between the two germline ends. CDR1 and CDR2 (germline): SQVTM, ANQGSEA. The CDR3 DNA reads TGCAGCGTTGAATTTCTGGGAGCCTTCCTCTCCTACGAGCAGTACTTC. Its translation: CSVEFLGAFLSYEQYF.

The V gene is TRBV9, the J gene TRBJ2-3, with 8 bases aligning to TRBD2. V was clipped by 5 bases and J by 0 bases; unmatched bases: 5. The CDR3 length is 15 residues. Germline V gene lookup returns CDR1 SGDLS and CDR2 YYNGEE. The CDR3 DNA is TGTGCCAGCAGTCGGGGGGGGTCTAGCACAGATACGCAGTATTTT. This gives the protein CASSRGGSSTDTQYF.

V is TRBV28 and J is TRBJ2-1; the match to TRBD2 covers 8 bases. CDR3 length: 16 amino acids. The ends lost 6 bases at V and 5 bases at J; junction bases unmatched: 12. CDR1 MDHEN and CDR2 SYDVKM come from the germline V gene. CDR3 nucleotide sequence: TGTGCCAGCAGACCCGGCGGACTAGCCCTTAACAATGAGCAGTTCTTC. Translating gives CASRPGGLALNNEQFF.

The chain links TRBV27 to TRBJ2-3, with TRBD2 identical over 7 bases. The CDR3 length is 17 residues. J gave up 5 bases and V 2 bases, and 13 bases lay outside the gene matches. The germline CDR1 and CDR2 sequences are MNHEY and SMNVEV (reference sequence). As DNA, the CDR3 is TGTGCCAGCAGTTTACTCCGAACGGGACTATCCGGAGATACGCAGTATTTT. As protein: CASSLLRTGLSGDTQYF.

The rearrangement uses TRBV6-5 and TRBJ2-7, with 9 bases matching TRBD1. J lost 5 bases, V lost 5 bases, and 7 bases had no gene match. The CDR3 is 14 residues long. CDR1 is MNHEY, CDR2 SVGAGI, per germline. CDR3 sequence: CASSQGTGIHEQYF. The CDR3 DNA is TGTGCCAGCAGTCAAGGGACAGGGATCCACGAGCAGTACTTC.

The CDR3 reads CASSYGQLAVEQYF. CDR3 bases: TGTGCCAGCAGTTACGGACAGTTAGCTGTCGAGCAGTACTTC. The chain links TRBV6-5 to TRBJ2-7; weak D call: TRBD1 (6 bases). The CDR3 is made up of 14 amino acids. The germline V gene encodes CDR1 MNHEY and CDR2 SVGAGI. The germline V and J ends were trimmed by 2 bases and 6 bases, with 14 bases remaining between them.

The V gene is TRBV5-1, the J gene TRBJ2-7; D ambiguous. The germline V gene encodes CDR1 SGHRS and CDR2 YFSETQ. The V and J ends lost 2 bases and 5 bases respectively, with 20 bases between them. There are 16 residues in the CDR3. The CDR3 is CASSLFRVEAVNEQYF. CDR3 DNA: TGCGCCAGCAGCTTATTCCGAGTCGAGGCCGTAAACGAGCAGTACTTC.